Following are 22 T cell receptor beta chains from one sample sequenced in a study of response to subunit inactivated influenza vaccine. TCRdb ran MiXCR on the RT-PCR reads and lists one entry per CDR3 protein. The sample holds 500,000 or so distinct CDR3 sequences, approximately 11% seen once. This specimen consisted of PBMCs from blood, obtained roughly 47 days after vaccination. These receptors were collected from a man in his forties or fifties who received an inactivated influenza vaccine.

The sample holds a few counts of this clonotype. The V call is TRBV29-1, the J call TRBJ2-2; perhaps D is TRBD1 or TRBD2 (5 bases each). The germline V gene has CDR1 SQVTM and CDR2 ANQGSEA. CDR3 length: 15 residues. Deletions cut 6 bases from V and 1 base from J, with 15 bases between. DNA for the CDR3: TGCAGCGTCCACGGACTTGGGGGGAACACCGGGGAGCTGTTTTTT. It is translated as CSVHGLGGNTGELFF.

This clonotype was recorded many times. The CDR3 DNA reads as TGTGCCAGCAGCCAACCAACTAGCGGGAGAATGCCTAATGAGCAGTTCTTC. Amino acids: CASSQPTSGRMPNEQFF. V and J are TRBV14 and TRBJ2-1, with TRBD2 matching over 11 bases. The germline V gene has CDR1 SGHDN and CDR2 FVKESK. This CDR3 comprises 17 residues. Unmatched junction bases numbered 10, after V lost 2 bases and J lost 7 bases. Full variable domain (outside the CDR3, taken from reference TRBV14 and TRBJ2-1): EAGVTQFPSHSVIEKGQTVTLRCDPISGHDNLYWYRRVMGKEIKFLLHFVKESKQDESGMPNNRFLAERTGGTYSTLKVQPAELEDSGVYFCASSQPTSGRMPNEQFFGPGTRLTVL.

The V call is TRBV12-3 or TRBV12-4, the J call TRBJ2-1, with TRBD2 identical over 8 bases. This CDR3 contains 15 residues. Unmatched junction bases numbered 9, after V lost 2 bases and J lost 9 bases. Written as DNA, the CDR3 is TGTGCCAGCAGTTTAACGCCGGGAGGGCCGGTTGAGCAGTTCTTC. Its protein is CASSLTPGGPVEQFF.

The CDR3 DNA sequence: TGTGCCATCAGTAAACAGGGGGCTAGGGAAGAGCAGTACTTC. Amino acid sequence: CAISKQGAREEQYF. The chain has TRBV10-3 and TRBJ2-7, with 9 bases identical to TRBD1. The CDR3 runs to 14 residues. Unmatched junction bases numbered 9, after V lost 5 bases and J lost 7 bases. Germline CDR1 and CDR2: ENHRY and SYGVKD.

This rearrangement joins TRBV12-3 or TRBV12-4 to TRBJ2-5; 9 bases are shared with TRBD2. J gave up 1 base and V 8 bases, and 8 bases lay outside the gene matches. The CDR3 is 15 amino acids. The CDR3, as DNA: TGTGCCAGCGGCCGGGGACTAGCCTCCCAAGAGACCCAGTACTTC. Its protein is CASGRGLASQETQYF.

This clonotype showed up just a few times. This chain uses TRBV11-2 with TRBJ2-5; the D is unclear. The germline V gene encodes CDR1 SGHAT and CDR2 FQNNGV. The CDR3 extends over 15 amino acids. The V end was cut by 5 bases, the J end by 1 base, with 14 bases between. Here the CDR3 reads CASSPTRSPQETQYF. CDR3 in DNA: TGTGCCAGCAGCCCAACCCGGTCTCCCCAAGAGACCCAGTACTTC.

This clonotype was counted ten times or more. The chain combines TRBV5-1 with TRBJ2-5; possible D gene TRBD2, 6 bases. CDR3 size: 14 residues. The V gene's germline CDR1 is SGHRS and CDR2 YFSETQ. V dropped 4 bases and J dropped 5 bases, with 15 bases sitting between them. CDR3 nucleotides: TGCGCCAGCAGCCGAGGGTTGGAGGGGGAGACCCAGTACTTC. It yields the protein CASSRGLEGETQYF.

Only a few counts were recorded for this clonotype. The chain couples TRBV7-9 to TRBJ2-7, with D possibly TRBD2 on 5 matching bases. V shed 5 bases and J shed 7 bases, with 18 bases lying between them. CDR3 size: 14 residues. Germline CDR1 is SEHNR and CDR2 is FQNEAQ (reference sequence). This chain's CDR3 is CASSPPGRPGEQYF. CDR3 coding DNA: TGTGCCAGCAGCCCGCCGGGCCGCCCGGGAGAGCAGTACTTC. Together with reference TRBV7-9 and TRBJ2-7, the CDR3 gives the full variable domain: DTGVSQNPRHKITKRGQNVTFRCDPISEHNRLYWYRQTLGQGPEFLTYFQNEAQLEKSRLLSDRFSAERPKGSFSTLEIQRTEQGDSAMYLCASSPPGRPGEQYFGPGTRLTVT.

There are many counts of this clonotype. The rearrangement links TRBV11-2 to TRBJ2-3; D tentatively reads TRBD1 or TRBD2 (5 bases each). The V end lost 3 bases, the J end lost 5 bases, and 18 bases lay between the germline ends. Germline values: CDR1 SGHAT, CDR2 FQNNGV. CDR3 length: 16 amino acids. CDR3: CASSFVKGPSGDTQYF. The CDR3 DNA follows: TGTGCCAGCAGCTTCGTCAAGGGGCCCAGCGGAGATACGCAGTATTTT.

This clonotype was found a few times. The chain couples TRBV15 to TRBJ2-5; D may be TRBD1 (6 bases). The CDR3 has 16 residues. The V end was cut by 1 base, the J end by 1 base, with 13 bases between. Per the germline V gene, CDR1 is LNHNV and CDR2 is YYDKDF (reference sequence). DNA of the CDR3: TGTGCCACCAGCAGAGCCCCCGGGACACTCCAAGAGACCCAGTACTTC. The encoded protein is CATSRAPGTLQETQYF.

This clonotype has only a few counts. V is TRBV7-2 and J is TRBJ2-2, with D maybe TRBD2 (5 bases). The germline gives CDR1 SGHTA, CDR2 FQGNSA. The V end lost 2 bases, the J end lost 7 bases, and 8 bases lay between the germline ends. CDR3 length: 13 residues. CDR3 residues: CASSLIAIGELFF. In DNA form, the CDR3 reads TGTGCCAGCAGCTTAATAGCGATCGGGGAGCTGTTTTTT.

A few counts support this clonotype. This chain links TRBV6-5 with TRBJ1-2; D not certain. Trimming took off 2 bases at V and 3 bases at J, with 10 bases between the two ends. The CDR3 is made up of 14 amino acids. From germline, CDR1 is MNHEY and CDR2 SVGAGI. CDR3 loop: CASSYRDTYYGYTF. Written as DNA, the CDR3 is TGTGCCAGCAGTTACCGAGACACCTACTATGGCTACACCTTC.

This clonotype appeared a few times. This sequence joins TRBV27 and TRBJ1-4; a possible D gene is TRBD1 (6 bases). The V gene lost 5 bases and the J gene lost 0 bases, with 10 bases spanning the gap. Looked up from germline, CDR1 is MNHEY and CDR2 is SMNVEV (reference sequence). The CDR3 loop spans 15 amino acids. CDR3 DNA: TGTGCCAGCAGTCCCCGGGACACAACTAATGAAAAACTGTTTTTT. Its protein is CASSPRDTTNEKLFF.

This clonotype was seen a few times. V is TRBV4-2 and J is TRBJ2-3, with 8 bases aligning to TRBD2. From germline, CDR1 is LGHNA and CDR2 YNFKEQ. V trimming: 5 bases; J trimming: 5 bases; junction bases outside the gene matches: 9. The CDR3 has 15 amino acids. CDR3 coding DNA: TGTGCCAGCAGCTTTACGAGCGGGAGAATAGATACGCAGTATTTT. It is translated as CASSFTSGRIDTQYF.

This clonotype was counted only a few times. The rearrangement links TRBV18 to TRBJ2-1; D perhaps matches TRBD2 (7 bases). The germline gives CDR1 KGHSH, CDR2 LQKENI. V lost 2 bases, J lost 7 bases, and 15 bases lay in between. The CDR3 runs 15 residues. The chain's CDR3 is CASSPRGGTGNEQFF. The CDR3 bases are TGTGCCAGCTCACCAAGGGGGGGAACCGGTAATGAGCAGTTCTTC.

V usage is TRBV20-1 and J usage is TRBJ1-2; D unresolved. This CDR3 comprises 13 residues. Trimming left V 0 bases short and J 0 bases short, with 5 bases between. CDR1 and CDR2 (germline): DFQATT, SNEGSKA (reference sequence). Here the CDR3 DNA reads TGCAGTGCTAGAGACAACTCTAACTATGGCTACACCTTC. Encoded protein: CSARDNSNYGYTF.

This clonotype was detected many times. The chain employs TRBV28 and TRBJ2-6; D uncertain. The germline CDR1 and CDR2 sequences are MDHEN and SYDVKM. Trimming removed 6 bases from V and 0 bases from J, with 3 bases in between. The CDR3 has 13 residues. The DNA for the CDR3 is TGTGCCAGCAGAAACTCTGGGGCCAACGTCCTGACTTTC. The encoded protein is CASRNSGANVLTF.

V and J are TRBV7-2 and TRBJ1-1, with D possibly matching TRBD1 (5 bases). Trimming took off 3 bases at V and 4 bases at J, with 9 bases between the two ends. The CDR3 extends over 13 amino acids. The germline gives CDR1 SGHTA, CDR2 FQGNSA. The CDR3: CASSFGAVTEAFF. Here the CDR3 DNA reads TGTGCCAGCAGCTTTGGGGCAGTCACTGAAGCTTTCTTT.

In its sample, this clonotype was seen a few times. The chain is built from TRBV5-1 and TRBJ2-1; D is uncertain. The germline V gene has CDR1 SGHRS and CDR2 YFSETQ. This CDR3 contains 15 residues. V was cut by 1 base and J by 5 bases, with 13 bases left in between. CDR3 protein: CASSLWSIVDNEQFF. CDR3 bases: TGCGCCAGCAGCTTGTGGTCCATCGTGGACAATGAGCAGTTCTTC.

This clonotype has at least ten counts. The gene calls are TRBV15 and TRBJ2-3; 9 nucleotides line up with TRBD2. Germline V CDR1 and CDR2: LNHNV, YYDKDF (reference sequence). V shed 1 base and J 2 bases; nucleotides not matched to a gene: 4. This CDR3 region has 16 residues. CDR3 nucleotide sequence: TGTGCCACCAGCAGAGGAGCTAGCGGGGCCACAGATACGCAGTATTTT. Its translation: CATSRGASGATDTQYF. Full variable domain (outside the CDR3, taken from reference TRBV15 and TRBJ2-3): DAMVIQNPRYQVTQFGKPVTLSCSQTLNHNVMYWYQQKSSQAPKLLFHYYDKDFNNEADTPDNFQSRRPNTSFCFLDIRSPGLGDTAMYLCATSRGASGATDTQYFGPGTRLTVL.

This clonotype has a handful of counts. The rearrangement uses TRBV4-1 and TRBJ2-2; possibly TRBD1 or TRBD2 for D (5 bases each). The CDR3 totals 16 residues. The germline V and J ends were trimmed by 5 bases and 7 bases, with 20 bases remaining between them. Looked up from germline, CDR1 is MGHRA and CDR2 is YSYEKL. The CDR3 coding sequence is TGCGCCAGCAGCTCCCCCATGACTTTTGGGGGCGGGGAGCTGTTTTTT. Amino acid sequence: CASSSPMTFGGGELFF.

The CDR3 sequence is CASSQDPRGGETQYF. In DNA form, the CDR3 reads TGTGCCAGCAGCCAAGATCCCCGAGGGGGAGAGACCCAGTACTTC. The chain has TRBV3-1 and TRBJ2-5, with a tentative D call TRBD1 (6 bases). Germline CDR1 LGHDT, CDR2 YNNKEL (reference sequence). The V gene lost 0 bases and the J gene lost 4 bases, with 12 bases spanning the gap. The CDR3 totals 15 residues.